This T cell receptor (beta chain) was documented in a study of blood T cell repertoires in COVID-19. Study-wide background: Samples came from the United States, Italy and Spain, spanning acute and convalescent COVID-19. Sample material is recorded as cDNA or gDNA derived from T cells, B-cell-depleted T cells, or PBMCs.

This clone was observed a few times. Per germline, CDR1 SGHRS and CDR2 YFSETQ. The CDR3 is 16 residues long. V lost 0 bases to trimming and J lost 4 bases; unmatched junction nucleotides: 9. In the authors' methods: Researchers report that nucleated cell counts were estimated from reference gene primer amplification. The table came from immunoSEQ multiplex PCR; TCRdb's copy has only in-frame clones and leaves some out. V and J calls and clone size are copied from that table; D and trimming were computed from the DNA. The table lists about 240,000 clones, over 75% of them singletons. The specimen sequenced was peripheral blood. This sequence joins TRBV5-1 and TRBJ1-1, with 7 bases aligning to TRBD1. The source is a young man who had recovered from COVID-19. The CDR3 is CASSLGGGAGSTEAFF. CDR3 DNA: TGCGCCAGCAGCTTGGGAGGGGGCGCCGGGAGCACTGAAGCTTTCTTT.